This TCR beta chain was obtained from a study of shared clonotypes between healthy human individuals. The wider study: The composition of the donors was a couple of women and three men aged 18 to 49.

The authors ran the assay at deep level. As processed by the authors: Filtering differed since immunoSEQ provided only junctions, with no quality scores. Profiled with immunoSEQ multiplex PCR; TCRdb holds only in-frame clones, not every one. That table supplies the V and J calls and clone size; D and trimming were determined from the DNA. Among 150,000 to 200,000 clones listed, around 93% were seen once. This CDR3 has 17 residues. Division of CD4+ cells produced a CD45RA+ naive subset and a CD45RA-negative memory subset. This TCR was sampled from a woman aged 30 to 39 in good health. The chain recombines TRBV21-1 with TRBJ2-7; the D call of TRBD2 is as the table states it, not checked on the DNA. TRBV21-1 is shown as a pseudogene. Sequencing was performed on naive CD4+ T cells sorted from blood. The sample's subset: CD45RA+ positively selected. CDR3 protein: CASSKKRCGRILREQYF. CDR3 nucleotide sequence: TGTGCCAGCAGCAAAAAGAGGTGCGGGAGGATCCTACGGGAGCAGTACTTC.